The present TCR beta chain was sequenced within a study of Ad26.COV2.S vaccination and SARS-CoV-2 variants (dated by TCRdb to the early 2020s). At the level of the whole study: Donors in the vaccine arm were drawn from COV1001, a multicentre, randomized, double-blind, placebo-controlled phase I-IIa trial testing Ad26.COV2.S in healthy adults. Dosing of Ad26.COV2.S was intramuscular, at either 5x10^10 or 1x10^11 viral particles, delivered as one shot or as two shots spaced 56 days apart. TCRbeta repertoire sequencing served as the tool for gauging how specific and how broad the SARS-CoV-2-reactive T cell receptors were following Ad26.COV2.S vaccination. The TCR-sequenced set comprised around 30 samples: some 19 Ad26.COV2.S vaccine recipients, 5 placebo recipients and 8 SARS-CoV-2 convalescent individuals. Participants in the trial were split at random into five groups of five each, receiving low-dose or high-dose Ad26.COV2.S once or twice, or else placebo on both occasions. Throughout the experiments and outcome assessment, investigators stayed blinded to trial group allocation.

The meaning of the sample's treatment or condition label: over 15 received Ad26.COV2.S at low or high dose, single or two shots; about five received placebo; per-sample allocation not given. For vaccine and placebo recipients, the sequenced repertoires came from samples collected on day 63 after the first injection. In Cohort 1b, 25 or so adults aged 18-55 years were enrolled at a single site in Boston, USA, between 29 July and 7 August 2020. Ad26.COV2.S consisted of a replication-incompetent adenovirus type 26 vector by which a prefusion-stabilized SARS-CoV-2 spike protein from the original Wuhan strain was expressed. The immunoSEQ Assay was used to sequence TCRbeta CDR3 regions. After extraction, genomic DNA underwent amplification by bias-controlled multiplex PCR, followed by high-throughput sequencing. Under the source paper's analysis protocol: To quantify the absolute abundance of every unique TCRbeta CDR3 region, sequences were collapsed and filtered. T cell fraction was estimated by normalizing TCRbeta template counts to usable DNA, which was measured by amplifying reference genes present in all nucleated cells. Repertoire TCRs were annotated as SARS-CoV-2-specific when V gene, CDR3 amino acid sequence and J gene were exactly matched to a known reactive TCR set. The reference SARS-CoV-2 TCR set was obtained from MIRA and was filtered for enrichment in COVID-19-positive ImmuneCODE repertoires, whereby public or cross-reactive TCRs were removed. Using the MIRA antigens, annotated TCRs were further analysed by specific ORF or by position within an ORF. Breadth was defined as the number of annotated unique rearrangements divided by the total number of unique productive rearrangements, and depth was defined as the summed frequency of the annotated unique rearrangements. Two-sided Wilcoxon rank-sum tests were used to compare TCR breadth between groups. Not all clones reach the TCRdb copy of this immuneACCESS table, which keeps in-frame sequences only. Checked studies attribute under half of the gap to unresolved V genes and leave the rest unexplained. The V and J calls and clone size come from that table; D and trimming were worked out from the DNA. In all, the sample holds 300,000 to 400,000 clones, and around 90% of those were seen once. Together, the top ten hold 6.4% of the sample.

The junction shows trimming of 0 bases on V and 3 bases on J, plus 8 bases between the germline ends. In the germline V gene, CDR1 corresponds to MNHEY and CDR2 to SVGEGT. Including cysteine and phenylalanine, the CDR3 has 14 amino acids. CDR3 DNA only is kept here, 42 bases in frame from base 1. What the authors observed across the whole study: Vaccine and placebo recipients had similar non-spike TCR breadth, a finding consistent with the vaccine containing only spike. The authors noted that total T cell responses may have been underestimated by the TCR breadth and depth analyses. The study was not powered for comparison of responses between vaccine doses or regimens. After vaccination, spike-specific CD8+ and CD4+ T cell responses were reported to show substantial breadth. Higher spike-specific TCR breadth was observed in Ad26.COV2.S recipients than in placebo recipients (P = 0.0014).

About this clone: Its antigen is currently not known. No per-base quality is available; no much larger clone lies one base away.

The source is a person aged 18-60 years who received the Ad26.COV2.S COVID-19 vaccine or a placebo. The V gene is TRBV6-2 or TRBV6-3 and the J gene is TRBJ1-2; confidence is insufficient to name the D gene. This specimen consisted of peripheral blood, obtained in a trial of Ad26.COV2.S vaccine versus placebo. The sequenced DNA is TGTGCCAGCAGTTACTCGACGGAACACTATGGCTACACCTTC. Protein translation: CASSYSTEHYGYTF.